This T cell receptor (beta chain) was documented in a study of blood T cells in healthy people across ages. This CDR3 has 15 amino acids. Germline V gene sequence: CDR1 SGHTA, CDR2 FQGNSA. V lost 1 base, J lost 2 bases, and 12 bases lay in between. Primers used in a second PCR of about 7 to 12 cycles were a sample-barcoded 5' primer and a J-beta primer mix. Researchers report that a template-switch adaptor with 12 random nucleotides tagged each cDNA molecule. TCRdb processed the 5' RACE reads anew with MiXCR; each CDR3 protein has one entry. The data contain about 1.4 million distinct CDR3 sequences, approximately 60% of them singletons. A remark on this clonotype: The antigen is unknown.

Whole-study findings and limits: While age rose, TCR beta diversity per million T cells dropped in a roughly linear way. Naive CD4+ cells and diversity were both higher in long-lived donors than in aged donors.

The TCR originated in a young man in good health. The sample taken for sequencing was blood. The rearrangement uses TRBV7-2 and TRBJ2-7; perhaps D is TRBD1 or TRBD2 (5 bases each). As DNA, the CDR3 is TGTGCCAGCAGCTTAGATCCAGGGAGCACCTACGAGCAGTACTTC. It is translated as CASSLDPGSTYEQYF.